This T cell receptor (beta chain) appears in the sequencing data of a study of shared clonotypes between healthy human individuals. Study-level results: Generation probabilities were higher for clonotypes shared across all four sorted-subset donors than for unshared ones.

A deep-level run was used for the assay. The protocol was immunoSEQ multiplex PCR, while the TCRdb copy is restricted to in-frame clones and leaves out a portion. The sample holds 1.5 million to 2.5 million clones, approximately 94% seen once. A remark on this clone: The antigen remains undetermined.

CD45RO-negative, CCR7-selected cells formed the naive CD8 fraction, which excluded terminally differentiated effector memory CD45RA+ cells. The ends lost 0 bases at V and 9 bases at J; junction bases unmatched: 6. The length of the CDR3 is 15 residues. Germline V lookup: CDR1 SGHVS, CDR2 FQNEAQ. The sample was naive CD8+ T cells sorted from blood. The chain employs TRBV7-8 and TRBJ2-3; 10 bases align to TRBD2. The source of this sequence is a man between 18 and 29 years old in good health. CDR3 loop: CASSLAGLAGDTQYF. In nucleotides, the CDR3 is TGTGCCAGCAGCTTAGCCGGGCTAGCGGGAGACACGCAGTATTTT.